The source of this TCR beta chain is a study of OX40 agonist ivuxolimab in advanced cancers. Findings and limits, study-wide: Some nonresponders also had low normalized T-cell clonal expansion. Among the lowest levels of clonal expansion were found in partial responders at 0.1-3.0 mg/kg.

The table came from immunoSEQ multiplex PCR; TCRdb's copy has only in-frame clones and leaves some out. This table has 45,000 to 55,000 clones, about 85% appearing once. Of note for this clone: What it binds is not known.

Trimming stripped 0 bases from V and 0 bases from J, with 5 bases between. Germline V gene sequence: CDR1 LGHNA, CDR2 YNFKEQ. This CDR3 spans 14 amino acids. This sample comprised CD4+ or CD8+ T cells sorted from blood, obtained in a trial of the OX40 agonist ivuxolimab. The V gene is TRBV4-2, the J gene TRBJ1-1; no reliable D call. This clonotype was obtained from an adult with an advanced solid tumor such as melanoma, head and neck, liver or kidney cancer. DNA of the CDR3: TGTGCCAGCAGCCAAGAAGTGGTGAACACTGAAGCTTTCTTT. This sequence encodes CASSQEVVNTEAFF.